Listed here are 21 T cell receptor beta chains from one sample, sequenced in a study of shared clonotypes between healthy human individuals. Repertoires were generated with immunoSEQ multiplex PCR, while TCRdb's copy carries only in-frame clones and drops some. The sample has around 1.6 million clones; about 98% are singletons. The sample consisted of naive CD4+ T cells sorted from blood. The subset: CD45RA+ positively selected. These receptors all come from a man aged 30 to 39 in good health.

CDR3 bases: TGTGCCAGCAGCTCTCAGGACTATGGCTACACCTTC. Translating gives CASSSQDYGYTF. The V call is TRBV9, the J call TRBJ1-2; D is unclear. The CDR3 is 12 residues long. The germline V gene encodes CDR1 SGDLS and CDR2 YYNGEE. V lost 4 bases and J lost 3, with 7 bases in between.

The genes are TRBV19 and TRBJ2-1, with 10 bases lining up with TRBD2. CDR3 length: 15 residues. After removal of 2 bases from V and 9 bases from J, the junction contained 7 bases not matched to a gene. Germline CDR1 and CDR2: LNHDA and SQIVND (reference sequence). CDR3: CASSIFRLAGAEQFF. The CDR3 DNA is TGTGCCAGTAGTATATTCCGTCTAGCGGGAGCTGAGCAGTTCTTC.

The chain employs TRBV27 and TRBJ2-7; no reliable D call. Trimming removed 5 bases at V and 4 bases at J, with 18 bases between. CDR1 is MNHEY, CDR2 SMNVEV, per germline (reference sequence). The CDR3 is 15 amino acids. The CDR3 protein is CASSTAVFGVYEQYF. CDR3 nucleotide sequence: TGTGCCAGCAGTACCGCAGTCTTTGGGGTGTACGAGCAGTACTTC.

The gene calls are TRBV6-5 and TRBJ2-7; 12 bases are shared with TRBD1. Germline assignment: CDR1 MNHEY and CDR2 SVGAGI. The V segment lost 6 bases and the J segment 4 bases; nucleotides outside the gene matches: 4. The CDR3 is 14 residues long. The CDR3 sequence is CASRGDRGPYEQYF. As DNA, the CDR3 is TGTGCCAGCAGAGGGGACAGGGGGCCTTACGAGCAGTACTTC.

The V gene is TRBV19, the J gene TRBJ2-1; 9 bases fit TRBD1. In germline, CDR1 is LNHDA, CDR2 SQIVND (reference sequence). The V and J ends lost 7 bases and 3 bases, in that order; junction bases with no gene match: 1. This CDR3 contains 13 residues. CDR3 sequence: CASKGQGYNEQFF. The CDR3 nucleotides read TGTGCCAGTAAGGGACAGGGCTACAATGAGCAGTTCTTC.

V usage is TRBV11-2 and J usage is TRBJ2-7; TRBD2 might be the D (6 bases). CDR1 is SGHAT and CDR2 is FQNNGV in the germline V gene. Trimming pared 8 bases from V and 0 bases from J, leaving 14 bases between. The CDR3 length is 14 residues. The CDR3 region has the DNA TGTGCCAGCGGCCCCGTGCGGGGCTCCTACGAGCAGTACTTC. This gives the protein CASGPVRGSYEQYF.

The chain carries TRBV7-8 and TRBJ1-4, with 7 positions matching TRBD1. CDR3 length: 16 amino acids. Germline V gene lookup returns CDR1 SGHVS and CDR2 FQNEAQ. V gave up 5 bases and J gave up 5 bases; unmatched junction bases: 11. For the CDR3, the DNA is TGTGCCAGCAGCCAGCGTAGGGACAGACCAAATGAAAAACTGTTTTTT. Protein: CASSQRRDRPNEKLFF.

This chain joins TRBV10-1 and TRBJ2-1, with D unclear. V shed 4 bases and J shed 2 bases, with 9 bases lying between them. Germline V CDR1 and CDR2: WNHNN, SYGVQD (reference sequence). The CDR3 covers 14 residues. As DNA, the CDR3 is TGCGCCAGCAGTGCTGTGCAGACCTACAATGAGCAGTTCTTC. Translated, it gives CASSAVQTYNEQFF.

The genes are TRBV7-9 and TRBJ2-3; 7 nucleotides line up with TRBD2. Germline trimming cut 1 base from V and 2 bases from J; bases unmatched to any gene: 6. This CDR3 contains 16 residues. Germline values: CDR1 SEHNR, CDR2 FQNEAQ (reference sequence). CDR3 residues: CASSLERGIITDTQYF. The CDR3 bases are TGTGCCAGCAGCTTAGAGCGGGGAATTATCACAGATACGCAGTATTTT. The full variable domain, with the rest looked up from reference TRBV7-9 and TRBJ2-3, is DTGVSQNPRHKITKRGQNVTFRCDPISEHNRLYWYRQTLGQGPEFLTYFQNEAQLEKSRLLSDRFSAERPKGSFSTLEIQRTEQGDSAMYLCASSLERGIITDTQYFGPGTRLTVL.

The chain carries TRBV11-2 and TRBJ1-1, with 9 bases aligning to TRBD1. The CDR3 runs to 16 residues. Germline V lookup: CDR1 SGHAT, CDR2 FQNNGV. The V gene end was trimmed by 6 bases and the J gene end by 2 bases; junction bases not matched to a gene: 10. CDR3 residues: CASSPDRGLVNTEAFF. The CDR3 DNA reads as TGTGCCAGCAGTCCTGACAGGGGGTTGGTTAACACTGAAGCTTTCTTT.

This clone was counted a single time. The chain recombines TRBV5-6 with TRBJ1-5, with a weak D call TRBD1 (6 bases). The CDR3 has 17 residues. The germline V and J ends were trimmed by 1 base and 3 bases, with 17 bases remaining between them. CDR1 SGHDT and CDR2 YYEEEE come from the germline V gene. CDR3 nucleotides: TGTGCCAGCAGCTTGTGGGGGGGCGCAGGGCCCAATCAGCCCCAGCATTTT. It specifies CASSLWGGAGPNQPQHF. Using reference TRBV5-6 and TRBJ1-5 for the parts outside the CDR3, the full variable domain is DAGVTQSPTHLIKTRGQQVTLRCSPKSGHDTVSWYQQALGQGPQFIFQYYEEEERQRGNFPDRFSGHQFPNYSSELNVNALLLGDSALYLCASSLWGGAGPNQPQHFGDGTRLSIL.

V usage is TRBV30 and J usage is TRBJ2-7; TRBD1 is a possible D gene (5 bases). The V gene's germline CDR1 is GTSNPN and CDR2 SVGIG (reference sequence). The CDR3 consists of 13 residues. Trimming shortened V by 2 bases and J by 5 bases, and 13 bases separated the two germline ends. The CDR3 spells CAWSTARVHEQYF. Here the CDR3 DNA reads TGTGCCTGGAGTACGGCCAGGGTCCACGAGCAGTACTTC.

This chain joins TRBV29-1 and TRBJ1-2; D is undetermined. The germline gives CDR1 SQVTM, CDR2 ANQGSEA. The CDR3 is 13 amino acids. Trimming left V 3 bases short and J 14 bases short, with 22 bases between. CDR3 DNA sequence: TGCAGCGTTGAGGCCGGGCAGATAAAAGGCAAGACCTTC. This translates into CSVEAGQIKGKTF.

This clone was observed a single time. The chain employs TRBV2 and TRBJ1-5; no reliable D call. This CDR3 has 17 residues. The V and J ends lost 5 bases and 0 bases respectively, with 17 bases between them. CDR1 and CDR2 from the germline V gene are SNHLY and FYNNEI. CDR3 nucleotide sequence: TGTGCCAGCAGTCGGTCTGGGGTTAGTTTTAGCAATCAGCCCCAGCATTTT. Its protein product is CASSRSGVSFSNQPQHF.

The genes are TRBV7-9 and TRBJ1-5, with D possibly matching TRBD1 (5 bases). The CDR3 has 17 residues. V was clipped by 9 bases and J by 12 bases, with 33 bases between them. Looked up from germline, CDR1 is SEHNR and CDR2 is FQNEAQ (reference sequence). CDR3 in DNA: TGTGCCAGGGACCCGGAAGGGACCTTCCTTATAGCAATCAGCCAGCATTTT. This gives the protein CARDPEGTFLIAISQHF.

The rearrangement links TRBV5-4 to TRBJ2-7; no definite D call. Germline lookup yields CDR1 SGHNT and CDR2 YYREEE (reference sequence). The CDR3 is made up of 14 amino acids. V dropped 0 bases and J dropped 2 bases, with 9 bases sitting between them. CDR3 in DNA: TGTGCCAGCAGCTTGGCAGATCGAACCTACGAGCAGTACTTC. This encodes CASSLADRTYEQYF.

The rearrangement links TRBV28 to TRBJ2-3; D may match TRBD1 or TRBD2 (5 bases each). Germline CDR1 is MDHEN and CDR2 is SYDVKM. This CDR3 region has 16 residues. The V end was cut by 3 bases, the J end by 1 base, with 14 bases between. CDR3 nucleotides: TGTGCCAGCAGTTTTTTGGGGGAATCGGGCACAGATACGCAGTATTTT. This gives the protein CASSFLGESGTDTQYF.

Remarks on this clone: The sample has other DNA sequences that encode this CDR3 too. The chain uses TRBV28 and TRBJ2-2; D remains ambiguous. Per the germline V gene, CDR1 is MDHEN and CDR2 is SYDVKM. Trimming removed 5 bases from V and 2 bases from J, with 12 bases in between. The CDR3 has 15 residues. Here the CDR3 DNA reads TGTGCCAGCAGTGTCTCAGGACCAAACACCGGGGAGCTGTTTTTT. The encoded protein is CASSVSGPNTGELFF.

The V call is TRBV10-2, the J call TRBJ2-7; perhaps D is TRBD1 or TRBD2 (6 bases each). The CDR3 length is 13 residues. The V end lost 4 bases, the J end lost 4 bases, and 11 bases lay between the germline ends. Germline V CDR1 and CDR2: WSHSY, SAAADI. The CDR3 sequence: CASSGGATYEQYF. In DNA form, the CDR3 reads TGCGCCAGCAGTGGGGGGGCTACATACGAGCAGTACTTC.

The V and J genes are TRBV6-5 and TRBJ2-7, with 9 bases that match TRBD1. Germline-derived CDR1 and CDR2 are MNHEY and SVGAGI. CDR3 length: 13 residues. V was clipped by 6 bases and J by 4 bases; unmatched bases: 4. Here the CDR3 reads CASRDRGSYEQYF. The CDR3 DNA follows: TGTGCCAGCAGGGACAGGGGATCGTACGAGCAGTACTTC.

A single count supports this clone. The CDR3 coding sequence is TGTGCCAGCAGCTCTACAGGGCGAGAGACCCAGTACTTC. It encodes CASSSTGRETQYF. J is TRBJ2-5 and V is TRBV7-9; perhaps TRBD1 as D (6 bases). The CDR3 extends over 13 amino acids. Germline V lookup: CDR1 SEHNR, CDR2 FQNEAQ (reference sequence). Trimming removed 4 bases at V and 4 bases at J, with 10 bases between. Filled out from reference TRBV7-9 and TRBJ2-5, the complete variable domain reads DTGVSQNPRHKITKRGQNVTFRCDPISEHNRLYWYRQTLGQGPEFLTYFQNEAQLEKSRLLSDRFSAERPKGSFSTLEIQRTEQGDSAMYLCASSSTGRETQYFGPGTRLLVL.